The 23 T cell receptor beta chains reported below all come from one sample, sequenced in a study of OX40 agonist ivuxolimab in advanced cancers. Measured with immunoSEQ multiplex PCR; TCRdb has only the in-frame clones, and not every one. The data contain around 70,000 clones, 85% of them singletons. The sample in question was CD4+ or CD8+ T cells sorted from blood, obtained in a trial of the OX40 agonist ivuxolimab. The source of these receptors is an adult with an advanced solid tumor such as melanoma, head and neck, liver or kidney cancer.

V usage is TRBV28 and J usage is TRBJ1-1, with D uncertain. V lost 3 bases, J lost 4 bases, and 15 bases lay in between. Germline V gene data show CDR1 as MDHEN and CDR2 as SYDVKM. The CDR3 loop spans 15 amino acids. The CDR3 nucleotides are TGTGCCAGCAGTTTTTTGTTGGGCCTGGGCACTGAAGCTTTCTTT. It specifies CASSFLLGLGTEAFF. Variable domain in full (rest from reference TRBV28 and TRBJ1-1): DVKVTQSSRYLVKRTGEKVFLECVQDMDHENMFWYRQDPGLGLRLIYFSYDVKMKEKGDIPEGYSVSREKKERFSLILESASTNQTSMYLCASSFLLGLGTEAFFGQGTRLTVV.

The rearrangement joins TRBV5-8 to TRBJ1-1, with 11 positions matching TRBD1. V lost 10 bases and J lost 0; bases outside the gene matches: 5. The CDR3 spans 14 residues. Germline lookup yields CDR1 SGHTS and CDR2 YDEGEE. The CDR3 reads CASRDRGMNTEAFF. CDR3 in DNA: TGTGCCTCTCGGGACAGGGGGATGAACACTGAAGCTTTCTTT.

The rearrangement links TRBV27 to TRBJ2-1; D may be TRBD1 or TRBD2 (6 bases each). The CDR3 is made up of 15 amino acids. In germline, CDR1 is MNHEY, CDR2 SMNVEV (reference sequence). Trimming stripped 7 bases from V and 4 bases from J, with 17 bases between. This chain's CDR3 is CASTQGTGGYNEQFF. CDR3 sequence (DNA): TGTGCCAGCACCCAGGGGACTGGGGGGTACAATGAGCAGTTCTTC.

The count of this clone is one. The V gene is TRBV5-4, the J gene TRBJ2-7; possibly TRBD1 or TRBD2 for D (5 bases each). Trimming removed 3 bases at V and 2 bases at J, with 15 bases between. This CDR3 region has 15 residues. Germline CDR1 SGHNT, CDR2 YYREEE (reference sequence). This CDR3 is CASSSFRDGAYEQYF. In nucleotides, the CDR3 is TGTGCCAGCAGCTCGTTCCGGGACGGAGCCTACGAGCAGTACTTC.

The chain carries TRBV6-6 and TRBJ1-4, with unresolved D. Germline V gene data show CDR1 as MNHNY and CDR2 as SVGAGI (reference sequence). Trimming took 0 bases from V and 8 from J, leaving 10 bases between them. The CDR3 sequence is 14 residues long. CDR3 nucleotides: TGTGCCAGCAGTTACTCAACCAGTGGCGAAAAACTGTTTTTT. This encodes CASSYSTSGEKLFF.

A single count supports this clone. CDR3 DNA sequence: TGTGCCAGCAGTTTAGCTGCACCACATTCACCCCTCCACTTT. Residues: CASSLAAPHSPLHF. This chain links TRBV28 with TRBJ1-6; D is uncertain. Germline CDR1 MDHEN, CDR2 SYDVKM. The CDR3 is made up of 14 amino acids. With 2 bases removed from V and 8 bases from J, the gap between germline ends came to 10 bases.

This clone was recorded a few times. The V gene is TRBV25-1, the J gene TRBJ1-4; maybe TRBD1 (5 bases). This CDR3 has 15 amino acids. Between the trimmed V and J ends, which lost 5 bases and 4 bases, there was a span of 14 bases. In germline, CDR1 is MGHDK, CDR2 SYGVNS. The CDR3 DNA is TGTGCCAGCAGTATACCGGGACGGAGTAATGAAAAACTGTTTTTT. It codes for CASSIPGRSNEKLFF.

V gene TRBV5-4 combines with J gene TRBJ2-2; 7 nucleotides agree with TRBD2. This CDR3 is 16 amino acids long. The germline V gene has CDR1 SGHNT and CDR2 YYREEE (reference sequence). J was trimmed by 1 base and V by 0 bases; bases with no gene match: 3. CDR3 protein: CASSLGGGRNTGELFF. For the CDR3, the DNA is TGTGCCAGCAGCTTGGGGGGCGGGAGGAACACCGGGGAGCTGTTTTTT.

The J gene is TRBJ1-3, the V gene TRBV6-6; possibly TRBD1 for D (5 bases). Germline CDR1 reads MNHNY; CDR2 reads SVGAGI (reference sequence). V was clipped by 8 bases and J by 0 bases, with 17 bases between them. The CDR3 consists of 16 residues. CDR3 nucleotides: TGTGCCAGCGGGGGACTGCTGGAGGCCTCTGGAAACACCATATATTTT. As protein: CASGGLLEASGNTIYF.

This clone was seen a few times. The V gene is TRBV5-1, the J gene TRBJ2-1, with D possibly being TRBD2 (6 bases). Trimming took off 0 bases at V and 4 bases at J, with 17 bases between the two ends. Per germline, CDR1 SGHRS and CDR2 YFSETQ. The CDR3 spans 17 residues. The DNA for the CDR3 is TGCGCCAGCAGCTTGGCAGGGACTCAGGGCCTATACAATGAGCAGTTCTTC. It is translated as CASSLAGTQGLYNEQFF.

The chain joins TRBV5-1 to TRBJ1-1, with D hard to call. Per germline, CDR1 SGHRS and CDR2 YFSETQ. The CDR3 consists of 15 residues. V lost 4 bases and J 1 base, leaving 14 bases between the germline ends. The CDR3: CASSGQHRPNTEAFF. CDR3 nucleotides: TGCGCCAGCAGCGGGCAACATAGACCGAACACTGAAGCTTTCTTT.

The genes are TRBV6-5 and TRBJ1-1; D not resolved. The V end was cut by 10 bases, the J end by 1 base, with 10 bases between. The V gene's germline CDR1 is MNHEY and CDR2 SVGAGI. This CDR3 is built from 12 residues. CDR3 sequence (DNA): TGTGCCACCTCACGGGGGAACACTGAAGCTTTCTTT. This codes for CATSRGNTEAFF.

The V gene is TRBV5-1, the J gene TRBJ1-3; the D is unclear. This CDR3 is 14 amino acids long. The ends were cut back, 3 bases at V and 0 bases at J, with 7 bases in the middle. Germline V CDR1 and CDR2: SGHRS, YFSETQ. CDR3 bases: TGCGCCAGCAGCTCGCAAGGCTCTGGAAACACCATATATTTT. The encoded protein is CASSSQGSGNTIYF. Filled out from reference TRBV5-1 and TRBJ1-3, the complete variable domain reads KAGVTQTPRYLIKTRGQQVTLSCSPISGHRSVSWYQQTPGQGLQFLFEYFSETQRNKGNFPGRFSGRQFSNSRSEMNVSTLELGDSALYLCASSSQGSGNTIYFGEGSWLTVV.

The chain is built from TRBV7-9 and TRBJ2-7; D may correspond to TRBD1 or TRBD2 (6 bases each). Germline lookup yields CDR1 SEHNR and CDR2 FQNEAQ (reference sequence). The CDR3 has 15 amino acids. Deletions cut 4 bases from V and 5 bases from J, with 18 bases between. CDR3 nucleotides: TGTGCCAGCAGCTCCCAGGGGCTCGGCGGGGACGAGCAGTACTTC. The encoded protein is CASSSQGLGGDEQYF.

This chain links TRBV5-4 with TRBJ2-2; D is uncertain. The CDR3 spans 15 residues. The V and J ends lost 0 bases and 4 bases respectively, with 10 bases between them. The germline CDR1 and CDR2 sequences are SGHNT and YYREEE (reference sequence). CDR3 amino acids: CASSLDVSGTGELFF. The DNA for the CDR3 is TGTGCCAGCAGCTTGGACGTCAGTGGCACCGGGGAGCTGTTTTTT.

The CDR3 loop reads CASSLTGNYEQYF. The CDR3 region has the DNA TGTGCCAGCAGCTTAACGGGAAACTACGAGCAGTACTTC. The chain has TRBV7-3 and TRBJ2-7; no reliable D call. The CDR3 runs to 13 residues. V lost 0 bases and J lost 3, with 6 bases in between. The germline V gene encodes CDR1 SGHTA and CDR2 FQGTGA.

The gene calls are TRBV2 and TRBJ2-5; the match to TRBD2 covers 9 bases. V lost 6 bases, J lost 2 bases, and 10 bases stayed unmatched. The CDR3 has 16 residues. The germline V gene has CDR1 SNHLY and CDR2 FYNNEI. CDR3: CASSGFTSGQQETQYF. The CDR3 nucleotides read TGTGCCAGCAGCGGATTTACTAGCGGGCAGCAAGAGACCCAGTACTTC.

Within the sample, this clone is medium-sized (0.01 to 0.1%). The V and J genes are TRBV6-6 and TRBJ2-7; D is unresolved. Germline V lookup: CDR1 MNHNY, CDR2 SVGAGI (reference sequence). V lost 2 bases, J lost 2 bases, and 13 bases lay in between. The CDR3 spans 15 residues. CDR3 sequence: CASSYDGQNTYEQYF. The CDR3 coding sequence is TGTGCCAGCAGTTACGACGGTCAGAACACCTACGAGCAGTACTTC.

The rearrangement links TRBV28 to TRBJ2-7; 8 bases map to TRBD1. The germline CDR1 and CDR2 sequences are MDHEN and SYDVKM. The CDR3 is 13 residues long. The trim removed 6 bases at V and 5 bases at J, leaving 6 bases unmatched. The CDR3 DNA sequence: TGTGCCAGCAGCCGGGACAGGAGGGACGAGCAGTACTTC. Amino acids: CASSRDRRDEQYF. Looking up the rest from reference TRBV28 and TRBJ2-7 gives the full variable domain: DVKVTQSSRYLVKRTGEKVFLECVQDMDHENMFWYRQDPGLGLRLIYFSYDVKMKEKGDIPEGYSVSREKKERFSLILESASTNQTSMYLCASSRDRRDEQYFGPGTRLTVT.

A single count supports this clone. The CDR3 loop reads CASRMTSGKGYNEQFF. CDR3 in DNA: TGTGCCAGCAGAATGACTAGCGGGAAAGGGTACAATGAGCAGTTCTTC. V is TRBV6-4 and J is TRBJ2-1; TRBD2 matches at 11 bases. The CDR3 runs 16 residues. V lost 6 bases and J lost 4; bases outside the gene matches: 8. Germline-derived CDR1 and CDR2 are MRHNA and SNTAGT.

This clone was picked up one time. The V and J genes are TRBV5-4 and TRBJ2-5; D is perhaps TRBD1 (6 bases). CDR3 length: 15 amino acids. The V gene's germline CDR1 is SGHNT and CDR2 YYREEE (reference sequence). V was pared by 0 bases and J by 2 bases, with 11 bases between. The CDR3, as DNA: TGTGCCAGCAGCTTGGGACAGGAAACTCAAGAGACCCAGTACTTC. The encoded protein is CASSLGQETQETQYF.

In this sample, this clone turned up a few times. The chain's CDR3 is CASSLGEISGNTIYF. The CDR3 nucleotides read TGTGCCAGCAGCTTAGGGGAGATCTCTGGAAACACCATATATTTT. The rearrangement links TRBV7-8 to TRBJ1-3; D ambiguous. V was shortened by 1 base and J by 0 bases, with 7 bases between the two germline ends. This CDR3 is built from 15 residues. The germline CDR1 and CDR2 sequences are SGHVS and FQNEAQ.

The chain recombines TRBV19 with TRBJ1-1; possibly TRBD1 for D (5 bases). The CDR3 is 16 residues long. CDR1 and CDR2 from the germline V gene are LNHDA and SQIVND (reference sequence). The V end lost 7 bases, the J end lost 0 bases, and 18 bases lay between the germline ends. The CDR3 is CASTMGREPMNTEAFF. The CDR3 coding sequence is TGTGCCAGTACCATGGGCAGGGAGCCGATGAACACTGAAGCTTTCTTT.